The 29 T cell receptor beta chains presented below share a single source sample, sequenced in a study of Siglec-9 on CD8 T cells in melanoma. Using immunoSEQ multiplex PCR, the repertoire was profiled, and TCRdb retains in-frame clones only, with some absent. The data show about 36,000 clones, with about 80% seen just once and approximately 2% held by the top ten. Sequences were obtained from Siglec-9- CD8+ T cells sorted from blood. The receptors shown here come from a human donor in good health.

This clone was counted only a few times. The V call is TRBV19, the J call TRBJ1-2; D gene unclear. CDR1 LNHDA and CDR2 SQIVND come from the germline V gene (reference sequence). CDR3 size: 16 residues. V lost 1 base to trimming and J lost 6 bases, with 18 bases between them. CDR3 coding DNA: TGTGCCAGTAGTATAGCCTGGATCTTGGAGGTTGATGGCTACACCTTC. Protein product: CASSIAWILEVDGYTF.

The rearrangement joins TRBV5-1 to TRBJ2-2; no firm D call. Trimming left V 0 bases short and J 0 bases short, with 6 bases between. Per the germline V gene, CDR1 is SGHRS and CDR2 is YFSETQ. This CDR3 spans 15 amino acids. CDR3 amino acids: CASSLEAANTGELFF. The DNA for the CDR3 is TGCGCCAGCAGCTTGGAGGCGGCGAACACCGGGGAGCTGTTTTTT.

V usage is TRBV6-5 and J usage is TRBJ1-1; maybe TRBD1 (5 bases). The CDR3 runs to 15 residues. Germline CDR1 MNHEY, CDR2 SVGAGI. V shed 0 bases and J shed 0 bases, with 8 bases lying between them. The CDR3 DNA reads TGTGCCAGCAGTTACTCCCCAGGGATGAACACTGAAGCTTTCTTT. This sequence encodes CASSYSPGMNTEAFF.

The count of this clone is one. The chain combines TRBV6-5 with TRBJ2-5; TRBD2 might be the D (5 bases). The germline CDR1 and CDR2 sequences are MNHEY and SVGAGI. The CDR3 contains 14 residues. The germline V and J ends were trimmed by 6 bases and 3 bases, with 14 bases remaining between them. The CDR3 loop reads CASSRLAAKETQYF. CDR3 DNA: TGTGCCAGCAGCCGCCTAGCAGCCAAAGAGACCCAGTACTTC.

The V gene is TRBV7-2, the J gene TRBJ2-7; a possible D gene is TRBD1 (6 bases). Between the trimmed V and J ends, which lost 2 bases and 0 bases, there was a span of 8 bases. The CDR3 contains 14 residues. CDR1 and CDR2 from the germline V gene are SGHTA and FQGNSA. CDR3 bases: TGTGCCAGCAGCTTAACAGGGACCTCCTACGAGCAGTACTTC. This encodes CASSLTGTSYEQYF.

V gene TRBV28 combines with J gene TRBJ2-4, with D uncertain. Germline V gives CDR1 MDHEN, CDR2 SYDVKM. The CDR3 length is 14 residues. V was clipped by 3 bases and J by 7 bases, with 13 bases between them. The CDR3 protein is CASSFLRDGNIQYF. In nucleotides, the CDR3 is TGTGCCAGCAGTTTTTTACGAGATGGGAACATTCAGTACTTC.

This clone was counted a single time. The chain uses TRBV6-6 and TRBJ2-1, with 11 bases aligning to TRBD2. Trimming cost V 4 bases and J 6 bases; bases outside gene matches: 2. This CDR3 spans 14 amino acids. The V gene's germline CDR1 is MNHNY and CDR2 SVGAGI (reference sequence). The CDR3 DNA sequence: TGTGCCAGCAGTTTAGCGGGAGGGGTCAATGAGCAGTTCTTC. The encoded protein is CASSLAGGVNEQFF.

The genes are TRBV27 and TRBJ2-7; D might be TRBD2 (5 bases). V was trimmed by 3 bases and J by 3 bases, leaving 9 bases between them. This CDR3 is 13 amino acids long. Germline V gene data show CDR1 as MNHEY and CDR2 as SMNVEV (reference sequence). In DNA form, the CDR3 reads TGTGCCAGCAGTTTCCAAGGGAGCTACGAGCAGTACTTC. As protein: CASSFQGSYEQYF.

The chain has TRBV5-4 and TRBJ2-7, with TRBD2 matching over 9 bases. The trim removed 5 bases at V and 1 base at J, leaving 4 bases unmatched. This CDR3 is built from 14 residues. CDR1 is SGHNT and CDR2 is YYREEE in the germline V gene (reference sequence). The CDR3 nucleotides read TGTGCCAGCAGATTGACTAGCGGTTCCTACGAGCAGTACTTC. Translation gives CASRLTSGSYEQYF.

The rearrangement uses TRBV19 and TRBJ2-1, with 12 bases matching TRBD2. The CDR3 runs 17 residues. J gave up 2 bases and V 5 bases, and 7 bases lay outside the gene matches. Germline assignment: CDR1 LNHDA and CDR2 SQIVND (reference sequence). CDR3: CASSPSGRALPYNEQFF. The CDR3 coding sequence is TGTGCCAGTAGTCCTAGCGGGAGGGCCCTCCCCTACAATGAGCAGTTCTTC.

This clone was picked up one time. The rearrangement uses TRBV6-1 and TRBJ2-7, with 7 bases fitting TRBD2. Looked up from germline, CDR1 is MNHNS and CDR2 is SASEGT. After removal of 6 bases from V and 3 bases from J, the junction contained 11 bases not matched to a gene. CDR3 size: 15 residues. The CDR3 is CASSPPRGVGYEQYF. The CDR3 nucleotides are TGTGCCAGCAGCCCGCCTCGGGGGGTCGGCTACGAGCAGTACTTC.

The genes are TRBV4-1 and TRBJ2-1; D is undetermined. This CDR3 has 16 amino acids. Germline CDR1 reads MGHRA; CDR2 reads YSYEKL. Trimming shortened V by 4 bases and J by 3 bases, and 16 bases separated the two germline ends. CDR3 DNA: TGCGCCAGCAGCCCCCCAGATCGCGAGGTCTACAATGAGCAGTTCTTC. Protein: CASSPPDREVYNEQFF.

Concerning this clone itself: Different DNA sequences within this sample yield the same CDR3. This chain uses TRBV5-1 with TRBJ2-3; 12 nucleotides match TRBD1. Unmatched junction bases numbered 2, after V lost 0 bases and J lost 3 bases. There are 16 residues in the CDR3. Per the germline V gene, CDR1 is SGHRS and CDR2 is YFSETQ. The CDR3 loop reads CASSLEGQGATDTQYF. CDR3 DNA sequence: TGCGCCAGCAGCTTGGAGGGACAGGGGGCAACAGATACGCAGTATTTT.

The chain links TRBV25-1 to TRBJ1-2; TRBD1 is a possible D gene (5 bases). V lost 5 bases, J lost 10 bases, and 14 bases lay in between. The CDR3 runs to 12 residues. Germline V gene data show CDR1 as MGHDK and CDR2 as SYGVNS. The CDR3 DNA sequence: TGTGCCAGCAGTCAACCCGGGACCCCCTACACCTTC. This codes for CASSQPGTPYTF.

This clone has only a few counts. This sequence joins TRBV27 and TRBJ1-1; D not certain. This CDR3 has 13 amino acids. Trimming shortened V by 3 bases and J by 2 bases, and 7 bases separated the two germline ends. Germline V CDR1 and CDR2: MNHEY, SMNVEV (reference sequence). CDR3 sequence reads: CASSFGDNTEAFF. CDR3 DNA sequence: TGTGCCAGCAGTTTTGGGGATAACACTGAAGCTTTCTTT.

The chain uses TRBV27 and TRBJ2-3; 8 bases match TRBD2. CDR3 length: 16 residues. Germline CDR1 is MNHEY and CDR2 is SMNVEV (reference sequence). V lost 3 bases to trimming and J lost 2 bases; unmatched junction nucleotides: 7. CDR3 DNA: TGTGCCAGCAGTTTTTATAGCGGGATTTCCACAGATACGCAGTATTTT. Amino acids: CASSFYSGISTDTQYF.

The gene calls are TRBV27 and TRBJ1-6; no firm D call. V lost 2 bases to trimming and J lost 5 bases, with 13 bases between them. In germline, CDR1 is MNHEY, CDR2 SMNVEV (reference sequence). The CDR3 loop spans 16 amino acids. The CDR3 loop reads CASSLGWGGNNSPLHF. CDR3 sequence (DNA): TGTGCCAGCAGTTTAGGTTGGGGAGGTAATAATTCACCCCTCCACTTT.

The V and J genes are TRBV5-4 and TRBJ2-7; the match to TRBD2 covers 9 bases. After removal of 5 bases from V and 4 bases from J, the junction contained 7 bases not matched to a gene. This CDR3 comprises 14 residues. Germline V gene data show CDR1 as SGHNT and CDR2 as YYREEE (reference sequence). The DNA for the CDR3 is TGTGCCAGCAGTTCGGGCGGGGGGGTGTACGAGCAGTACTTC. Its protein product is CASSSGGGVYEQYF.

The chain carries TRBV6-1 and TRBJ2-5; D call uncertain. The end of the DNA fits TRBJ2-7 better, so the J call may be wrong. This CDR3 has 13 amino acids. Germline V gene data show CDR1 as MNHNS and CDR2 as SASEGT. The CDR3 region is CASSDGSSYEQYF. CDR3 bases: TGTGCCAGCAGTGACGGAAGCTCCTACGAGCAGTACTTC.

The V and J genes are TRBV7-6 and TRBJ2-7; TRBD1 matches at 7 bases. Looked up from germline, CDR1 is SGHVS and CDR2 is FNYEAQ. V shed 5 bases, J shed 2 bases, and the junction held 12 bases outside the gene matches. The CDR3 sequence is 16 residues long. This CDR3 reads CASSPRPGTETYEQYF. The CDR3, as DNA: TGTGCCAGCAGCCCTAGACCCGGGACAGAGACCTACGAGCAGTACTTC.

The J gene is TRBJ1-2, the V gene TRBV5-6; D possibly corresponds to TRBD1 (5 bases). From germline, CDR1 is SGHDT and CDR2 YYEEEE. Trimming left V 2 bases short and J 6 bases short, with 14 bases between. The CDR3 totals 14 residues. The CDR3 DNA reads TGTGCCAGCAGCTTAAACGCAGGGATACATGGCTACACCTTC. Translation gives CASSLNAGIHGYTF.

Only a few counts were recorded for this clone. Here the CDR3 DNA reads TGTGCCAGCTCACCACCGGAGGAGACCCAGTACTTC. Its translation: CASSPPEETQYF. V gene TRBV18 combines with J gene TRBJ2-5; D gene unclear. Germline V gene sequence: CDR1 KGHSH, CDR2 LQKENI. The CDR3 is 12 residues long. The V gene lost 0 bases and the J gene lost 5 bases, with 4 bases spanning the gap.

This clone appeared once. The rearrangement uses TRBV7-9 and TRBJ2-7; 10 positions match TRBD1. V was clipped by 3 bases and J by 4 bases; unmatched bases: 3. Germline-derived CDR1 and CDR2 are SEHNR and FQNEAQ (reference sequence). The CDR3 contains 14 residues. CDR3 residues: CASSFRDRGYEQYF. The DNA of the CDR3 is TGTGCCAGCAGCTTCCGGGACAGGGGTTACGAGCAGTACTTC.

The J gene is TRBJ2-7, the V gene TRBV27, with TRBD1 identical over 9 bases. The CDR3 spans 13 residues. Losses at the gene ends were 6 bases for V and 5 bases for J; bases not matched to a gene: 5. Germline assignment: CDR1 MNHEY and CDR2 SMNVEV (reference sequence). For the CDR3, the DNA is TGTGCCAGCAGCCGGACAGGGGTGGACGAGCAGTACTTC. This translates into CASSRTGVDEQYF.

This clone showed up just once. The chain carries TRBV4-2 and TRBJ1-1; D is uncertain. The germline V gene encodes CDR1 LGHNA and CDR2 YNFKEQ. The CDR3 consists of 14 residues. Deletions cut 0 bases from V and 4 bases from J, with 9 bases between. The CDR3 coding sequence is TGTGCCAGCAGCCAAGAGGGAATTGGCACTGAAGCTTTCTTT. It codes for CASSQEGIGTEAFF.

DNA of the CDR3: TGTGCCAGCAGTTCGGGCCCGAAAGGGACAGGGAGAGGAGAGACCCAGTACTTC. It specifies CASSSGPKGTGRGETQYF. V usage is TRBV28 and J usage is TRBJ2-5, with 9 bases lining up with TRBD1. CDR3 size: 18 residues. Trimming cost V 4 bases and J 4 bases; bases outside gene matches: 16. The germline V gene has CDR1 MDHEN and CDR2 SYDVKM. The full variable domain, in which reference TRBV28 and TRBJ2-5 provide the parts outside the CDR3, is DVKVTQSSRYLVKRTGEKVFLECVQDMDHENMFWYRQDPGLGLRLIYFSYDVKMKEKGDIPEGYSVSREKKERFSLILESASTNQTSMYLCASSSGPKGTGRGETQYFGPGTRLLVL.

The rearrangement joins TRBV28 to TRBJ2-1, with D tentatively TRBD1 or TRBD2 (5 bases each). The length of the CDR3 is 13 residues. Germline CDR1 MDHEN, CDR2 SYDVKM. Trimming removed 8 bases at V and 5 bases at J, with 13 bases between. The CDR3 DNA reads TGTGCCAGCGTGAGGGGAGAGGACAATGAGCAGTTCTTC. Protein sequence: CASVRGEDNEQFF.

The chain uses TRBV11-2 and TRBJ2-5, with a tentative D call TRBD2 (5 bases). The germline V gene has CDR1 SGHAT and CDR2 FQNNGV. Trimming cost V 0 bases and J 5 bases, with 7 bases left between them. This CDR3 spans 13 amino acids. The CDR3 sequence is CASSLEDWETQYF. CDR3 nucleotides: TGTGCCAGCAGCTTAGAGGACTGGGAGACCCAGTACTTC.

V gene TRBV6-5 combines with J gene TRBJ2-5; D is ambiguous. CDR3 size: 12 residues. The V gene lost 2 bases and the J gene lost 4 bases, with 5 bases spanning the gap. Germline lookup yields CDR1 MNHEY and CDR2 SVGAGI. As DNA, the CDR3 is TGTGCCAGCAGTTACGAGCGAGAGACCCAGTACTTC. Translation gives CASSYERETQYF.